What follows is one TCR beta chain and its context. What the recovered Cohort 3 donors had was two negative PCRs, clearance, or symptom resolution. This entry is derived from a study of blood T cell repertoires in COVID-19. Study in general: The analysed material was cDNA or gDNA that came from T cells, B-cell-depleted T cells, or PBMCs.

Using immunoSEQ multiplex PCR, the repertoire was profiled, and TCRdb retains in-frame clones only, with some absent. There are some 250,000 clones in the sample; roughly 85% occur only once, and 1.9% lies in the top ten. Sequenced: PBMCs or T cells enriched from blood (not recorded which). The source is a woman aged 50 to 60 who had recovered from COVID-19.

The CDR3 DNA sequence: TGTGCCAGCAGGGACAGTTCCACCCCACCCCTCCACTTT. It is translated as CASRDSSTPPLHF. This sequence joins TRBV2 and TRBJ1-6; D is possibly TRBD1 (6 bases). Per germline, CDR1 SNHLY and CDR2 FYNNEI. V lost 6 bases and J 11 bases, leaving 14 bases between the germline ends. This CDR3 spans 13 amino acids.